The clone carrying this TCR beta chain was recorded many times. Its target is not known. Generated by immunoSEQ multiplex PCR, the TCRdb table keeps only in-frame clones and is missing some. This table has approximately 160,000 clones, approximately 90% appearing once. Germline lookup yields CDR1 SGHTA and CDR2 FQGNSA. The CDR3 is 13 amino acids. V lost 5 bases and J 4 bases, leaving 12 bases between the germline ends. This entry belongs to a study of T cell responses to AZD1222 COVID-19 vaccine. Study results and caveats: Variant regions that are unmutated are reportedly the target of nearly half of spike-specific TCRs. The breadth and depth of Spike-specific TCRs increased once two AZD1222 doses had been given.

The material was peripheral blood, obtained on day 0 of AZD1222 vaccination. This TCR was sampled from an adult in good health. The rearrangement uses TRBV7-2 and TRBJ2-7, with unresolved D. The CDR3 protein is CASSRYPAYEQYF. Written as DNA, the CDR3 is TGTGCCAGCAGCCGTTACCCTGCGTACGAGCAGTACTTC. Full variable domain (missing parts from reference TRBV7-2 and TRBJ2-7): GAGVSQSPSNKVTEKGKDVELRCDPISGHTALYWYRQSLGQGLEFLIYFQGNSAPDKSGLPSDRFSAERTGGSVSTLTIQRTQQEDSAVYLCASSRYPAYEQYFGPGTRLTVT.